This entry lists 18 T cell receptor beta chains sequenced from one sample in a study of cytomegalovirus exposure and HLA in healthy donors. With 60 Vbeta and 13 Jbeta primers, the PCR was carried out. Sequenced by immunoSEQ multiplex PCR; TCRdb stores in-frame clones only, minus some. This table holds 110,000 or so clones, around 72% found once. The sample taken for sequencing was PBMCs. Receptors originate from a male donor in good health and CMV-seronegative.

About this clone itself: The same CDR3 also results from other DNA sequences found in this sample. CDR3 in amino acids: CASSATSGRADTQYF. DNA of the CDR3: TGTGCCAGCAGCGCGACTAGCGGGCGGGCAGATACGCAGTATTTT. This chain uses TRBV9 with TRBJ2-3; 10 bases are shared with TRBD2. The V gene's germline CDR1 is SGDLS and CDR2 YYNGEE. There are 15 residues in the CDR3. The trim removed 3 bases at V and 4 bases at J, leaving 5 bases unmatched.

This clone was counted between two and nine times. The V gene is TRBV7-6, the J gene TRBJ2-7, with a tentative D call TRBD2 (5 bases). CDR1 is SGHVS, CDR2 FNYEAQ, per germline. Trimming shortened V by 6 bases and J by 6 bases, and 9 bases separated the two germline ends. CDR3 length equals 11 residues. The CDR3 nucleotides are TGTGCCAGCAGACTAGGAGGCGAGCAGTACTTC. It encodes CASRLGGEQYF.

This chain uses TRBV2 with TRBJ2-7, with D maybe TRBD2 (5 bases). The germline gives CDR1 SNHLY, CDR2 FYNNEI. The CDR3 is 12 residues long. V dropped 2 bases and J dropped 5 bases, with 7 bases sitting between them. CDR3 in amino acids: CASSESGNEQYF. Here the CDR3 DNA reads TGTGCCAGCAGTGAATCCGGGAACGAGCAGTACTTC.

This sequence joins TRBV13 and TRBJ1-1; unclear D gene. CDR3 length: 14 amino acids. Trimming cost V 2 bases and J 3 bases, with 10 bases left between them. Germline V gene lookup returns CDR1 PRHDT and CDR2 FYEKMQ (reference sequence). For the CDR3, the DNA is TGTGCCAGCAGCTTAACTTGGGGAGACACTGAAGCTTTCTTT. Its protein is CASSLTWGDTEAFF.

CDR3 DNA sequence: TGTGCCAGCAGACGACAGGGAGTTGAGCAGTTCTTC. Its protein is CASRRQGVEQFF. The chain recombines TRBV6-1 with TRBJ2-1; 7 bases align to TRBD1. Germline CDR1 MNHNS, CDR2 SASEGT. The ends lost 6 bases at V and 9 bases at J; junction bases unmatched: 5. The CDR3 runs 12 residues.

J is TRBJ2-5 and V is TRBV5-4; 8 nucleotides match TRBD1. Germline-derived CDR1 and CDR2 are SGHNT and YYREEE (reference sequence). V gave up 4 bases and J gave up 4 bases; unmatched junction bases: 9. This CDR3 has 15 amino acids. The CDR3 nucleotides read TGTGCCAGCAGCCCAGGGGGCGGTGCAGGAGAGACCCAGTACTTC. It yields the protein CASSPGGGAGETQYF.

This clone has just a few counts. The chain couples TRBV5-1 to TRBJ2-4; a weak D match, TRBD2 (6 bases). CDR1 is SGHRS, CDR2 YFSETQ, per germline. The CDR3 covers 14 residues. V dropped 1 base and J dropped 7 bases, with 12 bases sitting between them. The CDR3 nucleotides are TGCGCCAGCAGCTTGCAAGGGGAGGATAACATTCAGTACTTC. Its translation is CASSLQGEDNIQYF.

This rearrangement joins TRBV9 to TRBJ2-7; perhaps TRBD2 as D (6 bases). CDR1 is SGDLS and CDR2 is YYNGEE in the germline V gene. V lost 4 bases to trimming and J lost 5 bases, with 13 bases between them. The CDR3 is 13 residues long. The CDR3 sequence is CASSTGLLHEQYF. The CDR3 bases are TGTGCCAGCAGCACGGGACTTCTCCACGAGCAGTACTTC.

This clone was found once. The chain carries TRBV10-3 and TRBJ2-2; 8 nucleotides align to TRBD1. This CDR3 is built from 16 residues. CDR1 is ENHRY, CDR2 SYGVKD, per germline. V lost 10 bases, J lost 6 bases, and 16 bases stayed unmatched. CDR3 sequence: CATQYRRTGNAGELFF. CDR3 nucleotides: TGTGCCACCCAATATCGCCGGACAGGGAATGCCGGGGAGCTGTTTTTT.

The rearrangement uses TRBV7-2 and TRBJ2-2; the D gene is possibly TRBD2 (6 bases). The V gene lost 4 bases and the J gene lost 6 bases, with 12 bases spanning the gap. The CDR3 runs to 14 residues. Germline V CDR1 and CDR2: SGHTA, FQGNSA. This CDR3 is CASSSSGFPGELFF. The CDR3 DNA reads as TGTGCCAGCAGCTCGAGCGGGTTTCCCGGGGAGCTGTTTTTT.

V usage is TRBV30 and J usage is TRBJ2-7; 8 bases match TRBD2. The CDR3 has 14 amino acids. After removal of 0 bases from V and 3 bases from J, the junction contained 4 bases not matched to a gene. Germline CDR1 GTSNPN, CDR2 SVGIG (reference sequence). The CDR3 coding sequence is TGTGCCTGGAGTGTCAAAGCGGGAGACTACGAGCAGTACTTC. This translates into CAWSVKAGDYEQYF.

This chain connects TRBV11-2 to TRBJ2-7, with 9 bases lining up with TRBD1. The CDR3 extends over 15 amino acids. V trimming: 5 bases; J trimming: 6 bases; junction bases outside the gene matches: 11. From germline, CDR1 is SGHAT and CDR2 FQNNGV. CDR3 nucleotide sequence: TGTGCCAGCAGCCCTGGACAGGGGCAACCGGGCGAGCAGTACTTC. It encodes CASSPGQGQPGEQYF.

The CDR3 DNA reads TGTGCCAGCTCACCACTAAACACCGGGGAGCTGTTTTTT. This sequence encodes CASSPLNTGELFF. The chain has TRBV18 and TRBJ2-2, with unresolved D. The CDR3 length is 13 residues. V was trimmed by 1 base and J by 2 bases, leaving 2 bases between them. The germline CDR1 and CDR2 sequences are KGHSH and LQKENI. Looking up the rest from reference TRBV18 and TRBJ2-2 gives the full variable domain: NAGVMQNPRHLVRRRGQEARLRCSPMKGHSHVYWYRQLPEEGLKFMVYLQKENIIDESGMPKERFSAEFPKEGPSILRIQQVVRGDSAAYFCASSPLNTGELFFGEGSRLTVL.

The J gene is TRBJ2-4, the V gene TRBV5-6, with TRBD1 identical over 9 bases. The CDR3 sequence is 19 residues long. With V trimmed by 4 bases and J by 0 bases, 14 bases remained unmatched. Looked up from germline, CDR1 is SGHDT and CDR2 is YYEEEE. Here the CDR3 reads CASSLPGQGGGLAKNIQYF. The CDR3 DNA reads as TGTGCCAGCAGCCTGCCGGGACAGGGAGGGGGTCTAGCCAAAAACATTCAGTACTTC.

The rearrangement links TRBV5-1 to TRBJ1-1; the D is unclear. CDR1 and CDR2 (germline): SGHRS, YFSETQ. The CDR3 totals 13 residues. The V end was cut by 0 bases, the J end by 4 bases, with 7 bases between. The CDR3 loop reads CASSLEQSTEAFF. The CDR3 DNA reads as TGCGCCAGCAGCTTGGAACAGTCCACTGAAGCTTTCTTT.

The J gene is TRBJ2-3, the V gene TRBV29-1, with a tentative D call TRBD1 (6 bases). V was pared by 4 bases and J by 3 bases, with 14 bases between. Germline V gene data show CDR1 as SQVTM and CDR2 as ANQGSEA. There are 14 residues in the CDR3. CDR3 in amino acids: CSVGGTSQTDTQYF. CDR3 bases: TGCAGCGTTGGTGGGACATCACAAACAGATACGCAGTATTTT.

The rearrangement joins TRBV23-1 to TRBJ2-7; D not certain. TRBV23-1 is an ORF, with its function uncertain. The CDR3 extends over 13 amino acids. V was shortened by 6 bases and J by 2 bases, with 11 bases between the two germline ends. The CDR3 protein is CASSPPTPYEQYF. CDR3 coding DNA: TGCGCCAGCAGCCCTCCGACTCCCTACGAGCAGTACTTC.

Comment on this clone: A read error may account for a junction end that differs from germline. V usage is TRBV6-4 and J usage is TRBJ2-3; TRBD2 matches 9 bases. This CDR3 is built from 15 residues. Per germline, CDR1 MRHNA and CDR2 SNTAGT. The CDR3 loop is CASSQKAGGEDAQYF. CDR3 nucleotides: TGTGCCAGCAGCCAAAAGGCGGGAGGGGAAGATGCGCAGTATTTT.